This T cell receptor beta chain was recovered during a study of molecular identifiers for immune sequencing clone quantification. A single record per CDR3 protein comes from TCRdb applying MiXCR to the PCR reads. The table has 65,000 or so distinct CDR3 sequences, roughly 20% seen once. V was pared by 3 bases and J by 3 bases, with 7 bases of the junction left unmatched. CDR1 is SGHDN, CDR2 FVKESK, per germline. CDR3 length: 15 amino acids. Sequenced: naive CD8+ T cells from blood, with Jurkat cell RNA spiked in. This sample's subset: FACS-sorted CD8+CD4-CCR7+CD45RA+ naive T cells. The chain combines TRBV14 with TRBJ2-7, with TRBD1 matching over 8 bases. The source of this sequence is a human donor in good health. Some libraries in this study had Jurkat cell RNA spiked in. The CDR3 protein is CASSHADRGVYEQYF. The CDR3 DNA follows: TGTGCCAGCAGCCACGCTGACAGGGGAGTCTACGAGCAGTACTTC.